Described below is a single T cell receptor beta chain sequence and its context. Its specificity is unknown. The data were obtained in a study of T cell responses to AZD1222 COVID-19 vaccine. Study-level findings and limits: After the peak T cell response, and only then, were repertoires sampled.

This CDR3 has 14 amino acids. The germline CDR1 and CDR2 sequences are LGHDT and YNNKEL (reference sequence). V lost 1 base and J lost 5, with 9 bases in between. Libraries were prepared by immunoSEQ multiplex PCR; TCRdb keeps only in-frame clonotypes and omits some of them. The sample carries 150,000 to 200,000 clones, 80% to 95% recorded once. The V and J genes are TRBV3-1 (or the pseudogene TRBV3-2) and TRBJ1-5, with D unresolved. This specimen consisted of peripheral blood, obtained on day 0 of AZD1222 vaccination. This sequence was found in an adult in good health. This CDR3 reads CASSQARDYQPQHF. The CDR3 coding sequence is TGTGCCAGCAGCCAAGCTAGAGACTATCAGCCCCAGCATTTT.